The entry that follows covers one T cell receptor (beta chain) sequence. The antigen is not known. These data are taken from a study of cytotoxic CD8 clonotypes in ibrutinib-treated CLL. Study observations and caveats: Higher circulating CD8+ T-cell counts strongly accompanied higher baseline clonality, above age-matched healthy donors. Shared public clonotypes were rare, and on treatment they either got smaller or stayed the same.

The protocol was immunoSEQ multiplex PCR, while the TCRdb copy is restricted to in-frame clones and leaves out a portion. The repertoire holds about 120,000 clones, 50% to 65% seen once, with approximately 35% in the top ten. V was shortened by 4 bases and J by 4 bases, with 13 bases between the two germline ends. The CDR3 covers 15 residues. Germline V gene lookup returns CDR1 SEHNR and CDR2 FQNEAQ (reference sequence). The receptor was derived from a human donor with chronic lymphocytic leukemia. V gene TRBV7-9 combines with J gene TRBJ2-2; maybe TRBD2 (6 bases). Sample: PBMCs, taken after 24 months of ibrutinib treatment. The CDR3 loop is CASSWGTSSTGELFF. As DNA, the CDR3 is TGTGCCAGCAGCTGGGGCACTAGCTCCACCGGGGAGCTGTTTTTT.